This note documents a single T cell receptor (beta chain) sequence. Its specificity is unknown. The data were produced by immunoSEQ multiplex PCR, yet TCRdb's version contains in-frame clones alone and is incomplete. Here the sample spans approximately 52,000 clones, 85% to 95% being singletons. This entry is derived from a study of T cell therapy after organ transplantation. Germline V gene data show CDR1 as SGHAT and CDR2 as FQNNGV. The length of the CDR3 is 15 residues. V lost 5 bases to trimming and J lost 6 bases, with 20 bases between them. Sequences were derived from CD8+ T cells from blood, sampled before autologous CMV-specific T cell therapy. The clonotype comes from a human patient who had received a solid organ transplant and had CMV disease. The chain joins TRBV11-2 to TRBJ2-7; D tentatively reads TRBD1 or TRBD2 (5 bases each). The CDR3 loop is CASSQTGLAEGEQYF. CDR3 DNA: TGTGCCAGCAGCCAAACAGGTCTAGCAGAGGGCGAGCAGTACTTC.